This entry lists 28 T cell receptor beta chains sequenced from one sample in a study of graft-versus-host responses after intestinal transplantation. Using immunoSEQ multiplex PCR, the repertoire was profiled, and TCRdb retains in-frame clones only, with some absent. Among about 130,000 clones, roughly 92% were seen once, and the ten largest hold roughly 0.15%. These TCRs are of unknown antigen specificity. Sample: unstimulated CD4+ T cells sorted from spleen or lymph node cells, taken before intestinal transplant. The receptors shown here come from a human donor who received an intestinal transplant.

V usage is TRBV7-9 and J usage is TRBJ1-1; D ambiguous. Germline CDR1 is SEHNR and CDR2 is FQNEAQ (reference sequence). This CDR3 region has 14 residues. V was pared by 1 base and J by 1 base, with 7 bases between. The CDR3 region has the DNA TGTGCCAGCAGCTTAGTAAGGGAGAACACTGAAGCTTTCTTT. Its translation: CASSLVRENTEAFF.

This clone was seen only once. This chain connects TRBV6-5 to TRBJ1-5; no firm D call. CDR1 and CDR2 (germline): MNHEY, SVGAGI. V lost 5 bases, J lost 4 bases, and 9 bases lay in between. The CDR3 runs 13 residues. The DNA for the CDR3 is TGTGCCAGCAGTCGGTCCGAAAATCAGCCCCAGCATTTT. Its translation is CASSRSENQPQHF.

This chain connects TRBV29-1 to TRBJ2-3; D is ambiguous. The CDR3 sequence is 13 residues long. CDR1 and CDR2 (germline): SQVTM, ANQGSEA. V was clipped by 6 bases and J by 7 bases, with 17 bases between them. CDR3 loop: CSVPASGVNTQYF. The CDR3 region has the DNA TGCAGCGTCCCCGCCAGTGGAGTAAATACGCAGTATTTT.

V gene TRBV15 combines with J gene TRBJ2-7; weak D call: TRBD1 (6 bases). Germline assignment: CDR1 LNHNV and CDR2 YYDKDF (reference sequence). Trimming stripped 3 bases from V and 1 base from J, with 13 bases between. The CDR3 consists of 15 residues. CDR3 region: CATSSHTGLSYEQYF. The CDR3 DNA sequence: TGTGCCACCAGCAGCCACACAGGGTTATCCTACGAGCAGTACTTC.

V is TRBV29-1 and J is TRBJ2-7, with D perhaps given as TRBD1 or TRBD2 (5 bases each). V lost 3 bases to trimming and J lost 4 bases, with 10 bases between them. Germline values: CDR1 SQVTM, CDR2 ANQGSEA. This CDR3 region has 12 residues. The CDR3 bases are TGCAGCGTTGAGGGACGGCGGTACGAGCAGTACTTC. The encoded protein is CSVEGRRYEQYF.

This clone was found once. The chain combines TRBV5-1 with TRBJ2-2; D assignment may be TRBD1 or TRBD2 (5 bases each). The CDR3 has 14 residues. The V end was cut by 0 bases, the J end by 6 bases, with 9 bases between. The germline CDR1 and CDR2 sequences are SGHRS and YFSETQ. Here the CDR3 DNA reads TGCGCCAGCAGCTTGGGGGGGATTCCCGGGGAGCTGTTTTTT. It translates to CASSLGGIPGELFF.

This chain uses TRBV4-1 with TRBJ1-5, with a possible D match to TRBD1 (5 bases). Trimming pared 2 bases from V and 2 bases from J, leaving 10 bases between. Germline-derived CDR1 and CDR2 are MGHRA and YSYEKL. The CDR3 is 15 amino acids. CDR3: CASSQRGAGNQPQHF. The CDR3 DNA is TGCGCCAGCAGCCAAAGAGGGGCCGGCAATCAGCCCCAGCATTTT.

V gene TRBV2 combines with J gene TRBJ2-5; D is perhaps TRBD2 (6 bases). Looked up from germline, CDR1 is SNHLY and CDR2 is FYNNEI. CDR3 length: 15 residues. Trimming removed 4 bases from V and 4 bases from J, with 16 bases in between. CDR3 nucleotides: TGTGCCAGCAGTGGCGGACGTGGAGGGGCAGAGACCCAGTACTTC. Translation gives CASSGGRGGAETQYF.

V usage is TRBV5-4 and J usage is TRBJ2-5; the D gene is possibly TRBD1 (5 bases). Germline V gene lookup returns CDR1 SGHNT and CDR2 YYREEE (reference sequence). CDR3 length: 13 amino acids. V was clipped by 5 bases and J by 3 bases, with 11 bases between them. The CDR3 coding sequence is TGTGCCAGCAGGACAGCGACCGAAGAGACCCAGTACTTC. Translating it yields CASRTATEETQYF.

The rearrangement uses TRBV29-1 and TRBJ1-5; a possible D gene is TRBD1 (6 bases). Trimming removed 7 bases from V and 7 bases from J, with 17 bases in between. Germline values: CDR1 SQVTM, CDR2 ANQGSEA. CDR3 length: 13 amino acids. CDR3 nucleotide sequence: TGCAGCGCCACCGTCCAGGGACAACAGCCCCAGCATTTT. Translated: CSATVQGQQPQHF. Full variable domain (remainder filled in from reference TRBV29-1 and TRBJ1-5): SAVISQKPSRDICQRGTSLTIQCQVDSQVTMMFWYRQQPGQSLTLIATANQGSEATYESGFVIDKFPISRPNLTFSTLTVSNMSPEDSSIYLCSATVQGQQPQHFGDGTRLSIL.

V and J are TRBV10-1 and TRBJ2-3; the D is unclear. CDR1 and CDR2 from the germline V gene are WNHNN and SYGVQD (reference sequence). This CDR3 contains 14 residues. The V end lost 3 bases, the J end lost 0 bases, and 7 bases lay between the germline ends. The CDR3 bases are TGCGCCAGCAGTGACCATTCTAGCACAGATACGCAGTATTTT. Its translation is CASSDHSSTDTQYF.

This clone has only a few counts. The chain is built from TRBV10-3 and TRBJ2-3; 11 bases line up with TRBD1. After removal of 4 bases from V and 1 base from J, the junction contained 4 bases not matched to a gene. The CDR3 is 16 residues long. From germline, CDR1 is ENHRY and CDR2 SYGVKD. CDR3 sequence (DNA): TGTGCCATCAGTGTTGGGACAGGGGGACGCACAGATACGCAGTATTTT. Encoded protein: CAISVGTGGRTDTQYF.

This clone was observed once. The chain recombines TRBV4-1 with TRBJ2-1; 8 nucleotides match TRBD2. CDR3 length equals 16 residues. Germline values: CDR1 MGHRA, CDR2 YSYEKL. Trimming at V came to 7 bases and at J to 5 bases, leaving 13 bases not matched to a gene. CDR3 coding DNA: TGCGCCAGCACCAATGGTGAGCGGGAGTGGGACAATGAGCAGTTCTTC. Encoded protein: CASTNGEREWDNEQFF.

The chain couples TRBV6-5 to TRBJ2-1, with D possibly TRBD1 on 8 matching bases. The CDR3 covers 14 residues. The V end lost 11 bases, the J end lost 3 bases, and 17 bases lay between the germline ends. The germline V gene encodes CDR1 MNHEY and CDR2 SVGAGI. DNA of the CDR3: TGTGCCGCGGGAACAGGGGGGGGCTACAATGAGCAGTTCTTC. Residues: CAAGTGGGYNEQFF.

The genes are TRBV19 and TRBJ1-2; D might be TRBD1 (6 bases). Germline-derived CDR1 and CDR2 are LNHDA and SQIVND (reference sequence). V was trimmed by 4 bases and J by 5 bases, leaving 17 bases between them. This CDR3 is 15 amino acids long. CDR3: CASSRTGGVPYGYTF. The CDR3 nucleotides are TGTGCCAGTAGTAGGACGGGGGGCGTTCCATATGGCTACACCTTC.

The rearrangement uses TRBV2 and TRBJ2-5, with 10 bases fitting TRBD2. Germline CDR1 reads SNHLY; CDR2 reads FYNNEI. The CDR3 totals 15 residues. With V trimmed by 6 bases and J by 2 bases, 6 bases remained unmatched. The CDR3 loop is CASRNIAGGQETQYF. The CDR3 DNA reads as TGTGCCAGCAGAAACATAGCGGGGGGTCAAGAGACCCAGTACTTC.

The V and J genes are TRBV5-1 and TRBJ2-6, with 8 positions matching TRBD1. Germline CDR1 is SGHRS and CDR2 is YFSETQ. This CDR3 region has 16 residues. J lost 1 base, V lost 3 bases, and 3 bases had no gene match. CDR3 nucleotide sequence: TGCGCCAGCAGCTGGACAGGGAGTTCTGGGGCCAACGTCCTGACTTTC. This translates into CASSWTGSSGANVLTF.

This chain uses TRBV5-4 with TRBJ2-4; maybe TRBD1 (6 bases). Trimming shortened V by 4 bases and J by 0 bases, and 11 bases separated the two germline ends. This CDR3 has 15 amino acids. The germline CDR1 and CDR2 sequences are SGHNT and YYREEE (reference sequence). CDR3 loop: CASSPGTLAKNIQYF. CDR3 DNA: TGTGCCAGCAGCCCCGGGACACTAGCCAAAAACATTCAGTACTTC.

This rearrangement joins TRBV29-1 to TRBJ1-2; possibly TRBD1 for D (5 bases). V was shortened by 5 bases and J by 5 bases, with 9 bases between the two germline ends. Germline CDR1 SQVTM, CDR2 ANQGSEA. The CDR3 length is 11 residues. CDR3 region: CSVFAGYGYTF. Written as DNA, the CDR3 is TGCAGCGTTTTTGCAGGGTATGGCTACACCTTC.

J is TRBJ2-7 and V is TRBV5-1, with D uncertain. Germline assignment: CDR1 SGHRS and CDR2 YFSETQ. Trimming removed 5 bases from V and 3 bases from J, with 6 bases in between. The CDR3 has 11 residues. CDR3 amino acids: CASRLDYEQYF. The CDR3 DNA reads as TGCGCCAGCAGGTTAGACTACGAGCAGTACTTC. Variable domain in full (rest from reference TRBV5-1 and TRBJ2-7): KAGVTQTPRYLIKTRGQQVTLSCSPISGHRSVSWYQQTPGQGLQFLFEYFSETQRNKGNFPGRFSGRQFSNSRSEMNVSTLELGDSALYLCASRLDYEQYFGPGTRLTVT.

The chain's CDR3 is CASSPRDSSFSFLTDTQYF. The CDR3 DNA sequence: TGTGCCAGCAGCCCCCGGGACTCGAGTTTCAGTTTTCTCACAGATACGCAGTATTTT. V and J are TRBV7-6 and TRBJ2-3, with D tentatively TRBD2 (6 bases). There are 19 residues in the CDR3. Germline-derived CDR1 and CDR2 are SGHVS and FNYEAQ. Deletions cut 5 bases from V and 2 bases from J, with 26 bases between.

This sequence joins TRBV11-2 and TRBJ2-7; D is unclear. The CDR3 covers 14 residues. The V end lost 5 bases, the J end lost 3 bases, and 14 bases lay between the germline ends. From germline, CDR1 is SGHAT and CDR2 FQNNGV. The CDR3 region is CASSLRIPSYEQYF. The CDR3 DNA follows: TGTGCCAGCAGCCTCAGGATCCCCAGCTACGAGCAGTACTTC. The full variable domain, completed using reference TRBV11-2 and TRBJ2-7, is EAGVAQSPRYKIIEKRQSVAFWCNPISGHATLYWYQQILGQGPKLLIQFQNNGVVDDSQLPKDRFSAERLKGVDSTLKIQPAKLEDSAVYLCASSLRIPSYEQYFGPGTRLTVT.

This sequence joins TRBV18 and TRBJ1-3; perhaps TRBD1 as D (6 bases). This CDR3 is built from 15 residues. Per the germline V gene, CDR1 is KGHSH and CDR2 is LQKENI. V was trimmed by 5 bases and J by 1 base, leaving 12 bases between them. CDR3 residues: CASSSQGRSGNTIYF. CDR3 coding DNA: TGTGCCAGCTCATCACAGGGACGGTCTGGAAACACCATATATTTT.

This chain uses TRBV11-2 with TRBJ2-7, with 9 bases matching TRBD1. The CDR3 length is 16 residues. V was pared by 1 base and J by 4 bases, with 8 bases of the junction left unmatched. Germline CDR1 reads SGHAT; CDR2 reads FQNNGV. The CDR3 bases are TGTGCCAGCAGCTTAGCCCCGGGACAGGGTCGATACGAGCAGTACTTC. Its protein is CASSLAPGQGRYEQYF.

V gene TRBV1 combines with J gene TRBJ2-1; the tabulated D call, TRBD2, remains unverified against the DNA. TRBV1 is a pseudogene locus. The CDR3 has 16 amino acids. The CDR3 reads CTSSPRTSGGADEQFF. In DNA, the CDR3 is TGCACCAGCAGCCCGCGGACTAGCGGGGGCGCAGATGAGCAGTTCTTC.

V is TRBV5-1 and J is TRBJ2-5; TRBD2 matches at 8 bases. Germline V gives CDR1 SGHRS, CDR2 YFSETQ. Trimming took 0 bases from V and 1 from J; bases not matched to a gene: 5. The CDR3 totals 16 residues. The CDR3 sequence is CASSLDGGAGQETQYF. In nucleotides, the CDR3 is TGCGCCAGCAGCTTGGACGGGGGGGCGGGCCAAGAGACCCAGTACTTC.

This clone was recorded once. The rearrangement links TRBV10-3 to TRBJ1-2; TRBD1 matches 7 bases. The CDR3 is made up of 15 amino acids. Germline values: CDR1 ENHRY, CDR2 SYGVKD. After removal of 7 bases from V and 5 bases from J, the junction contained 13 bases not matched to a gene. The CDR3 region is CAITIGTAGNYGYTF. DNA for the CDR3: TGTGCCATCACCATAGGGACAGCTGGGAATTATGGCTACACCTTC.

This clone was picked up one time. The genes are TRBV11-2 and TRBJ1-6; no clear D gene. The CDR3 has 15 amino acids. The V gene lost 5 bases and the J gene lost 7 bases, with 15 bases spanning the gap. Germline CDR1 SGHAT, CDR2 FQNNGV. The CDR3 DNA reads TGTGCCAGCAGCACCAACCGTCTACGGAATTCACCCCTCCACTTT. Translated: CASSTNRLRNSPLHF.